A single sample gave rise to the 10 T cell receptor beta chains below, sequenced in a study of PD-1 blockade in classical Hodgkin lymphoma. The method was immunoSEQ multiplex PCR; TCRdb's version includes in-frame clones alone and lacks a portion of them. Among 25,000 to 35,000 clones listed, under 90% were seen once. Stated time point: cycle 4 day 1 (C4D1), after 5 to 7 weeks of nivolumab. All patients relapsed after autologous stem cell transplantation, and brentuximab vedotin exposure varied. Negative magnetic selection isolated CD4+ T cells from thawed PBMCs. The material sequenced was CD4+ T cells from blood, taken before the fourth cycle of nivolumab. These TCRs come from a human donor with classical Hodgkin lymphoma.

This chain uses TRBV6-5 with TRBJ1-6; D is unclear. Trimming shortened V by 8 bases and J by 10 bases, and 18 bases separated the two germline ends. CDR3 length: 14 residues. Germline lookup yields CDR1 MNHEY and CDR2 SVGAGI. In nucleotides, the CDR3 is TGTGCCAGCTCACGGGTAGGAGAGGCCTCACCCCTCCACTTT. Amino acid sequence: CASSRVGEASPLHF.

Only a few counts were recorded for this clone. This chain joins TRBV6-5 and TRBJ1-2, with 8 positions matching TRBD1. With 0 bases clipped from V and 6 bases from J, the junction kept 3 bases outside the gene matches. This CDR3 is built from 14 residues. CDR1 is MNHEY, CDR2 SVGAGI, per germline. The CDR3 sequence is CASSYSRGPDGYTF. In DNA, the CDR3 is TGTGCCAGCAGTTACTCCAGGGGGCCTGATGGCTACACCTTC.

The rearrangement links TRBV7-9 to TRBJ2-7, with TRBD2 as a possible D gene (5 bases). The germline CDR1 and CDR2 sequences are SEHNR and FQNEAQ (reference sequence). This CDR3 contains 14 residues. Trimming cost V 5 bases and J 3 bases, with 14 bases left between them. CDR3 sequence (DNA): TGTGCCAGCAGCCACGACGGAGGTTTCTACGAGCAGTACTTC. It translates to CASSHDGGFYEQYF.

The V gene is TRBV7-2, the J gene TRBJ2-5; D remains ambiguous. The germline V gene has CDR1 SGHTA and CDR2 FQGNSA. Trimming took off 2 bases at V and 7 bases at J, with 5 bases between the two ends. The CDR3 runs to 11 residues. The DNA for the CDR3 is TGTGCCAGCAGCTTATCGCCGACCCAGTACTTC. Translated: CASSLSPTQYF. The whole variable domain, filled in from reference TRBV7-2 and TRBJ2-5, reads GAGVSQSPSNKVTEKGKDVELRCDPISGHTALYWYRQSLGQGLEFLIYFQGNSAPDKSGLPSDRFSAERTGGSVSTLTIQRTQQEDSAVYLCASSLSPTQYFGPGTRLLVL.

The chain uses TRBV11-1 and TRBJ2-3, with TRBD1 matching 7 bases. Germline CDR1 reads SGHAT; CDR2 reads FQDESV (reference sequence). The junction had 5 bases not matched to a gene; V was cut back by 11 bases and J by 0 bases. The CDR3 extends over 13 amino acids. The CDR3 loop reads CASNRGSTDTQYF. CDR3 sequence (DNA): TGTGCCTCGAACAGGGGCAGCACAGATACGCAGTATTTT.

The chain links TRBV5-6 to TRBJ1-4, with D tentatively TRBD1 (6 bases). V lost 0 bases and J lost 7, with 16 bases in between. The germline CDR1 and CDR2 sequences are SGHDT and YYEEEE. This CDR3 has 16 amino acids. In DNA form, the CDR3 reads TGTGCCAGCAGCTTGGCCTGGGGGGCGGGTCGTGAAAAACTGTTTTTT. It codes for CASSLAWGAGREKLFF.

The rearrangement links TRBV5-1 to TRBJ1-5; D possibly corresponds to TRBD1 (5 bases). The length of the CDR3 is 16 residues. V lost 0 bases and J 3 bases, leaving 13 bases between the germline ends. Germline CDR1 reads SGHRS; CDR2 reads YFSETQ. The CDR3 sequence: CASSLDSGGDNQPQHF. The CDR3 DNA reads TGCGCCAGCAGCTTGGATTCAGGAGGGGACAATCAGCCCCAGCATTTT.

J is TRBJ1-1 and V is TRBV2; no reliable D call. Germline V gives CDR1 SNHLY, CDR2 FYNNEI. Deletions cut 7 bases from V and 6 bases from J, with 12 bases between. There are 12 residues in the CDR3. The CDR3 sequence is CASIGKSAEAFF. As DNA, the CDR3 is TGTGCCAGCATCGGGAAGAGCGCTGAAGCTTTCTTT.

The genes are TRBV6-1 and TRBJ2-1; 12 bases line up with TRBD2. CDR3 length equals 15 residues. The germline V gene encodes CDR1 MNHNS and CDR2 SASEGT. V was clipped by 6 bases and J by 4 bases; unmatched bases: 4. This chain's CDR3 is CASSLGLAGYNEQFF. In nucleotides, the CDR3 is TGTGCCAGCAGCCTTGGACTAGCGGGATACAATGAGCAGTTCTTC.

This chain joins TRBV6-7 and TRBJ1-3; D is ambiguous. TRBV6-7 is an ORF for which the function is uncertain. The germline V and J ends were trimmed by 7 bases and 11 bases, with 18 bases remaining between them. The CDR3 spans 13 residues. CDR3 in amino acids: CASTPSPAGSIYF. CDR3 in DNA: TGTGCCAGCACCCCCTCTCCGGCGGGATCCATATATTTT.